A selection of T cell receptor beta chains follows, all from one sample in a study of blood T cell repertoires in COVID-19. Data came from immunoSEQ multiplex PCR; TCRdb stores just in-frame clones and leaves some out. This sample has some 90,000 clones, with roughly nine tenths found just once. Sequenced: peripheral blood. All receptors derive from a woman in her sixties or seventies with COVID-19, enrolled during active disease. The CDR3 runs from the conserved cysteine through the conserved F or W.

TRBJ1-1	TRBV27	CASSLFREGTEAFF
TRBJ2-5	TRBV27	CASSLSGPAGLAGNQETQYF
TRBJ2-7	TRBV6-2/TRBV6-3	CASCWKLRDNGQPSSYEQYF
TRBJ1-6	TRBV14	CASSQGGSPLHF
TRBJ1-6	TRBV19	CASSRAQGIGSPLHF
TRBJ2-5	TRBV3-1/TRBV3-2	CASSQEGRGREETQYF
TRBJ2-3	TRBV12-3/TRBV12-4	CASSLRDTQYF
TRBJ1-1	TRBV11-1	CASSWRTGGNTEAFF
TRBJ2-7	TRBV6-5	CASVSRGRSYEQYF
TRBJ2-3	TRBV9	CASSSRQGAGDTQYF
TRBJ1-6	TRBV6-6	CASSSRDSPLHF
TRBJ2-1	TRBV5-1	CASSLARTSGGAYNEQFF
TRBJ2-1	TRBV4-2	CASSQEGSVNEQFF
TRBJ1-4	TRBV30	CAWVGAGEKLFF
TRBJ1-1	TRBV5-5	CASSLAIASGNTEAFF
TRBJ2-7	TRBV2	CASSEAQGVIYEQYF
TRBJ1-2	TRBV4-2	CASRGQNYGYTF
TRBJ2-5	TRBV30	CAWIARETQYF
TRBJ1-2	TRBV12-5	CASGLANTDTF
TRBJ2-3	TRBV5-1	CASSLGLAATDTQYF
TRBJ1-1	TRBV10-3	CAMRYSNMNTEAFF
TRBJ2-7	TRBV4-2	CASSHDLAGGSHYEQYF
TRBJ1-2	TRBV4-1	CASSRNRDDGYTF
TRBJ1-5	TRBV24-1	CATSELPTGDAEPQHF
TRBJ2-5	TRBV3-1/TRBV3-2	CASSPRINQETQYF
TRBJ1-4	TRBV10-3	CAISEAGTENEKLFF
TRBJ2-5	TRBV2	CASSVGGTETQYF